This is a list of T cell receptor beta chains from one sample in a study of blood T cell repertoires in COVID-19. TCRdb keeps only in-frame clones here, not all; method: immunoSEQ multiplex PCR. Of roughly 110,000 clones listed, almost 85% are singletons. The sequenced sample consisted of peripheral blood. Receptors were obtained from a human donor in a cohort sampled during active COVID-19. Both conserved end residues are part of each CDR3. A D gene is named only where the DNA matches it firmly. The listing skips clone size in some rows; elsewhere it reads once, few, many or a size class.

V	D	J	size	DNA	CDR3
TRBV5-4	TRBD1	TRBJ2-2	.	TGTGCCAGCAGCTGGGGACAGGGGGCTTACACCGGGGAGCTGTTTTTT	CASSWGQGAYTGELFF
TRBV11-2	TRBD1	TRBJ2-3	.	TGTGCCAGCAGCCCGGGACAGGGGGTCCCCGCTGGGACAGATACGCAGTATTTT	CASSPGQGVPAGTDTQYF
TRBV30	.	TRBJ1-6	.	TGTGCCTGGAGCGCCCGACACAGCTCCTATAATTCACCCCTCCACTTT	CAWSARHSSYNSPLHF
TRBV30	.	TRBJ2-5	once	TGTGCCTGGAGCATGAGAGAGACCCAGTACTTC	CAWSMRETQYF
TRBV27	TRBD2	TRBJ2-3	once	TGTGCCAGCCAAACACAACGACTAGCGGGAGGTCTCGGCACAGATACGCAGTATTTT	CASQTQRLAGGLGTDTQYF
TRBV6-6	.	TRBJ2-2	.	TGTGCCAGCTTTTTCTCAGGGATCCTCCGGGAGCTGTTTTTT	CASFFSGILRELFF
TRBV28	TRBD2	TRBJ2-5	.	TGTGCCAGCAGCCGCGGGGGGCAAGAGACCCAGTACTTC	CASSRGGQETQYF
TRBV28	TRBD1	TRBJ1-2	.	TGTGCCAGCAGTTCTCACTCGGGACAGGGGCACTATGGCTACACCTTC	CASSSHSGQGHYGYTF
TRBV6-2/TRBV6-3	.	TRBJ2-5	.	TGTGCCAGCAGTTACTCGGGCGTTCGGGGAGAGACCCAGTACTTC	CASSYSGVRGETQYF
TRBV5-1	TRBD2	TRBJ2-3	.	TGCGCCAGCAGCTCCGGGGGGGAGACAGATACGCAGTATTTT	CASSSGGETDTQYF
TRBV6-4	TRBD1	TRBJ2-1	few	TGTGCCAGCGGGACAGGGGTTCCAGGGGAGCAGTTCTTC	CASGTGVPGEQFF
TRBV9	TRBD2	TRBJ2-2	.	TGTGCCAGCAGCGGCGGACTAGAACGGACCGGGGAGCTGTTTTTT	CASSGGLERTGELFF
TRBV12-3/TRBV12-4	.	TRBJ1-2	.	TGTGCCAGCAGTTTACCAGCTAACTATGGCTACACCTTC	CASSLPANYGYTF
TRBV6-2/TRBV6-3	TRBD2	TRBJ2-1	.	TGTGCCAGCAGTTACACCCCCCTGACTAGCGGAGGGAATGAGCAGTTCTTC	CASSYTPLTSGGNEQFF
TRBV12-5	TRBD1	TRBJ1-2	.	TGTGCTAGTGGTTTGGGACAGGGGCCGGGTGGCTACACCTTC	CASGLGQGPGGYTF
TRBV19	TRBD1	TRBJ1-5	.	TGTGCCAGTAGTACGGGGACAGGGGGGATCTATAGCAATCAGCCCCAGCATTTT	CASSTGTGGIYSNQPQHF